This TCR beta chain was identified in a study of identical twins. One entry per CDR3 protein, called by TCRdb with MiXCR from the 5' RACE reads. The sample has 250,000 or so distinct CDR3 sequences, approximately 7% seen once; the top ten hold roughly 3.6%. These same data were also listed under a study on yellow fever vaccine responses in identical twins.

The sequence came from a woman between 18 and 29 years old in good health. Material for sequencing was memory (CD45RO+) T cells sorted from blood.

The CDR3 here is CASSPSRGNSYNEQFF. The CDR3 bases are TGTGCCAGCAGTCCTTCCCGGGGGAACTCCTACAATGAGCAGTTCTTC. V gene TRBV28 combines with J gene TRBJ2-1; D perhaps matches TRBD2 (6 bases). The CDR3 has 16 residues. From germline, CDR1 is MDHEN and CDR2 SYDVKM. V was clipped by 5 bases and J by 0 bases, with 14 bases between them. Combining the CDR3 with reference TRBV28 and TRBJ2-1 gives the whole variable domain DVKVTQSSRYLVKRTGEKVFLECVQDMDHENMFWYRQDPGLGLRLIYFSYDVKMKEKGDIPEGYSVSREKKERFSLILESASTNQTSMYLCASSPSRGNSYNEQFFGPGTRLTVL.